This T cell receptor (beta chain) was obtained from a study of T-cell reconstitution after alpha-beta-depleted transplantation in children listed by TCRdb under 2016. Study-wide context: Using TCR repertoire profiling, the study followed T-cell immune reconstitution in a quantitative way in children after TCRalphabeta/CD19-depleted allogeneic hematopoietic cell transplantation.

Between the V and J ends, shortened by 0 bases and 4 bases respectively, the junction contains 11 bases. Measured from the cysteine to the phenylalanine, the CDR3 is 15 residues long. The CDR3 DNA has 45 bases and is translated from base 1. Reading the germline V gene gives CDR1 SGHRS and CDR2 YFSETQ. Concerning this clonotype: Its antigen is still unknown. Base qualities are missing; no much larger clone stands one base away.

Preparation of the library involved PCR. Sequenced using an Illumina HiSeq 2500. Molecular barcoding was employed in the preparation of TCR libraries, with unique molecular identifiers being used to normalize TCRbeta repertoire quantification. TCRdb redid the processing of the public reads, applying fastp at Q25 and MiXCR, and retained in-frame beta chains. Rows with a matching CDR3 protein are joined into one entry that keeps the most common DNA and genes. Across this sample there are 640,000 or so distinct CDR3 sequences, with 16% seen only once. The top ten clonotypes cover 1.1% of the sample. The TCR originated in a human donor who donated a stem cell graft to a child with acute myeloid leukemia. The chain uses TRBV5-1 and TRBJ2-1; the D gene is perhaps TRBD2, from 7 matching bases. The sequencing here drew on PBMCs from the stem cell graft donor, taken from the stem cell graft. The bases are TGCGCCAGCAGCTTGGCGGGGGGCGAATACAATGAGCAGTTCTTC. This encodes CASSLAGGEYNEQFF.